The TCR beta chain described here comes from a study of blood T cell repertoires in COVID-19. Study overall: PBMCs, B-cell-depleted T cells, or T cells provided the cDNA or gDNA that made up the material.

The method was immunoSEQ multiplex PCR; TCRdb's version includes in-frame clones alone and lacks a portion of them. This sample yields under 200,000 clones, of which about 85% are seen a single time; about 14% belongs to the top ten. The V end lost 4 bases, the J end lost 1 base, and 8 bases lay between the germline ends. The CDR3 covers 14 residues. CDR1 is SEHNR and CDR2 is FQNEAQ in the germline V gene (reference sequence). Remarks on this clone: In the same sample, other DNA sequences code for this CDR3.

This rearrangement joins TRBV7-9 to TRBJ1-5; D unresolved. Input material: peripheral blood. This TCR was sampled from an older woman with COVID-19, enrolled during active disease. In nucleotides, the CDR3 is TGTGCCAGCAGCTCTACCGGGAGCAATCAGCCCCAGCATTTT. Its protein is CASSSTGSNQPQHF.